The 8 T cell receptor beta chains in this list originate from one sample, sequenced in a study of T cells in Graves' hyperthyroidism and ophthalmopathy. The investigators amplified TCR beta CDR3 regions from RNA transcripts. The primer set for the first-round RT-PCR of the TCR CDR3 was HTBI. Via MiXCR, TCRdb re-called the multiplex PCR reads, giving one row per CDR3 protein. The sample lists roughly 800,000 distinct CDR3 sequences; about 38% were seen once. Sequenced input: blood. These receptors were obtained from a man between 18 and 35 years old with Graves' hyperthyroidism.

In its sample, this clonotype was seen a few times. J is TRBJ2-5 and V is TRBV7-9; a possible D gene is TRBD1 (5 bases). The CDR3 is made up of 13 amino acids. V was clipped by 5 bases and J by 5 bases, with 12 bases between them. Germline CDR1 reads SEHNR; CDR2 reads FQNEAQ (reference sequence). The CDR3 loop reads CASSPPGYETQYF. As DNA, the CDR3 is TGTGCCAGCAGCCCCCCAGGGTACGAGACCCAGTACTTC. The complete variable domain, with remaining parts taken from reference TRBV7-9 and TRBJ2-5, reads DTGVSQNPRHKITKRGQNVTFRCDPISEHNRLYWYRQTLGQGPEFLTYFQNEAQLEKSRLLSDRFSAERPKGSFSTLEIQRTEQGDSAMYLCASSPPGYETQYFGPGTRLLVL.

This clonotype was detected ten times or more. The rearrangement links TRBV10-3 to TRBJ1-1; a weak D match, TRBD1 (6 bases). There are 17 residues in the CDR3. The germline gives CDR1 ENHRY, CDR2 SYGVKD. Trimming took 2 bases from V and 0 from J, leaving 16 bases between them. The CDR3 protein is CAISEVPGHRMNTEAFF. In nucleotides, the CDR3 is TGTGCCATCAGTGAGGTACCGGGACACCGGATGAACACTGAAGCTTTCTTT.

V is TRBV12-3 or TRBV12-4 and J is TRBJ1-4, with TRBD1 matching 7 bases. There are 14 residues in the CDR3. Trimming removed 6 bases from V and 6 bases from J; junction bases left unmatched: 7. The CDR3 here is CASRRQGRYEKLFF. In nucleotides, the CDR3 is TGTGCCAGCAGGAGACAGGGTCGATATGAAAAACTGTTTTTT.

The chain carries TRBV10-3 and TRBJ2-2; D is uncertain. Trimming removed 10 bases from V and 4 bases from J, with 13 bases in between. CDR1 and CDR2 (germline): ENHRY, SYGVKD. This CDR3 is built from 13 residues. The CDR3 loop is CATHKSFTGELFF. The CDR3 DNA sequence: TGTGCCACTCACAAGTCTTTCACCGGGGAGCTGTTTTTT.

The chain uses TRBV5-1 and TRBJ1-1, with 9 bases matching TRBD1. V shed 4 bases and J 5 bases; nucleotides not matched to a gene: 6. The CDR3 consists of 14 residues. CDR1 is SGHRS, CDR2 YFSETQ, per germline. The CDR3 DNA is TGCGCCAGCAGCCAACAGGGGGCCTTAACTGAAGCTTTCTTT. Residues: CASSQQGALTEAFF.

This chain connects TRBV7-8 to TRBJ2-7; 9 nucleotides align to TRBD1. The CDR3 extends over 15 amino acids. CDR1 SGHVS and CDR2 FQNEAQ come from the germline V gene. V shed 7 bases and J 3 bases; nucleotides not matched to a gene: 10. The CDR3, as DNA: TGTGCCAGCACCCCCGGTGGGACAGGGAACTACGAGCAGTACTTC. It translates to CASTPGGTGNYEQYF. Combining the CDR3 with reference TRBV7-8 and TRBJ2-7 gives the whole variable domain GAGVSQSPRYKVAKRGQDVALRCDPISGHVSLFWYQQALGQGPEFLTYFQNEAQLDKSGLPSDRFFAERPEGSVSTLKIQRTQQEDSAVYLCASTPGGTGNYEQYFGPGTRLTVT.

The CDR3 here is CASSYSVTPYEQYF. The CDR3 DNA reads as TGTGCCAGCAGTTACTCAGTGACTCCATACGAGCAGTACTTC. The rearrangement links TRBV6-2 or TRBV6-3 to TRBJ2-7; no clear D. The CDR3 loop spans 14 amino acids. The V gene lost 0 bases and the J gene lost 4 bases, with 10 bases spanning the gap. The germline V gene encodes CDR1 MNHEY and CDR2 SVGEGT.

In this sample, this clonotype turned up many times. J is TRBJ1-6 and V is TRBV6-6; 9 positions agree with TRBD1. Germline CDR1 reads MNHNY; CDR2 reads SVGAGI (reference sequence). The V and J ends lost 7 bases and 9 bases, in that order; junction bases with no gene match: 7. The CDR3 runs 14 residues. The CDR3 nucleotides read TGTGCCAGCACAGGGGGACAGGGAAGTTCACCCCTCCACTTT. This translates into CASTGGQGSSPLHF.